The rows below give T cell receptor beta chains drawn from one sample of a study of T cell responses to AZD1222 COVID-19 vaccine. This table comes from immunoSEQ multiplex PCR, and its TCRdb copy is limited to in-frame clones, with some not included. This repertoire shows 110,000 to 150,000 clones, 88% found once; its top ten account for around 3.5%. Sequenced material: peripheral blood, taken on day 0 of AZD1222 vaccination. These receptors all stem from an adult in good health. Both conserved end residues are part of each CDR3. A D gene is named only where the DNA matches it firmly. Size tells how often a clone was seen (once, few, many) or the class of an expanded clone, and some rows leave it out.

J,D,size,V,CDR3,DNA
TRBJ2-3,-,-,TRBV4-3,CASSQDHQVTDTQYF,TGCGCCAGCAGCCAAGATCATCAGGTTACAGATACGCAGTATTTT
TRBJ2-7,TRBD2,-,TRBV6-5,CASSYSEASGAYEQYF,TGTGCCAGCAGTTACTCGGAAGCTAGCGGTGCCTACGAGCAGTACTTC
TRBJ1-6,TRBD1,-,TRBV5-1,CASSLQGENSPLHF,TGCGCCAGCAGCTTACAGGGGGAGAATTCACCCCTCCACTTT
TRBJ1-2,-,-,TRBV7-2,CASSLATGLRGGYTF,TGTGCCAGCAGCTTAGCTACAGGTCTGAGGGGTGGCTACACCTTC
TRBJ1-1,-,-,TRBV4-3,CASSQLGSAEAFF,TGCGCCAGCAGCCAATTGGGGTCTGCTGAAGCTTTCTTT
TRBJ2-1,-,-,TRBV21-1,CASSEKGGQFF,TGTGCCAGCAGCGAAAAGGGGGGGCAGTTCTTC
TRBJ2-7,TRBD1,-,TRBV6-6,CASTHYAGTEIYEQYF,TGTGCCAGCACTCATTATGCCGGGACAGAGATTTACGAGCAGTACTTC
TRBJ1-1,-,-,TRBV12-3/TRBV12-4,CASSSGVTEAFF,TGTGCCAGCAGTTCAGGCGTCACTGAAGCTTTCTTT
TRBJ2-5,-,-,TRBV18,CASSAAGGQETQYF,TGTGCCAGCTCCGCAGCAGGGGGGCAAGAGACCCAGTACTTC
TRBJ2-7,TRBD1,-,TRBV11-2,CASSYGGTGGGEQYF,TGTGCCAGCAGCTACGGAGGGACAGGGGGAGGCGAGCAGTACTTC
TRBJ2-3,TRBD2,once,TRBV6-5,CASSRASGSTDTQYF,TGTGCCAGCAGCCGCGCTAGCGGTAGCACAGATACGCAGTATTTT
TRBJ1-2,-,-,TRBV6-5,CASRQRDTDAYGYTF,TGTGCCAGCAGACAAAGGGATACCGACGCCTATGGCTACACCTTC
TRBJ2-1,-,once,TRBV6-2/TRBV6-3,CASSPAEEFPAYNEQFF,TGTGCCAGCAGTCCGGCAGAAGAGTTTCCGGCCTACAATGAGCAGTTCTTC
TRBJ2-1,TRBD2,once,TRBV7-2,CASSRTSGSQFF,TGTGCCAGCAGCCGAACTAGCGGGAGCCAGTTCTTC
TRBJ1-5,TRBD1,-,TRBV19,CASRLDRASNQPQHF,TGTGCCAGTAGGTTAGACAGGGCCAGCAATCAGCCCCAGCATTTT
TRBJ1-2,TRBD1,-,TRBV5-6,CASSPGQTSYGYTF,TGTGCCAGCAGCCCGGGACAGACAAGCTATGGCTACACCTTC